This TCR beta chain is from a study of T cells after yellow fever vaccination. The table lists this clonotype with a few counts. Template-switching 5'RACE yielded the TCR cDNA; a universal primer site and UMIs were added in the process. TCRdb used MiXCR to reprocess the 5' RACE reads, holding one entry per CDR3 protein. The sample gives approximately 85,000 distinct CDR3 sequences, 13% of which show up once; around 23% is in the top ten. V lost 5 bases and J 2 bases, leaving 8 bases between the germline ends. The CDR3 extends over 13 amino acids. The V gene's germline CDR1 is PRHDT and CDR2 FYEKMQ (reference sequence).

The chain recombines TRBV13 with TRBJ2-3; the D gene is possibly TRBD2 (6 bases). This sequence originates from a man aged 18 to 35 who received the YFV17D yellow fever vaccine. The material was CD8+ T cells not binding an NS4B(214-222) dextramer, sorted from PBMCs, obtained 20 to 25 days after the first yellow fever vaccination. The CDR3 DNA reads as TGTGCCAGCAGCCTGGGACTCACAGATACGCAGTATTTT. It encodes CASSLGLTDTQYF.